This record covers a single T cell receptor (beta chain). This record belongs to a study of chemoradiotherapy in HPV16-positive cancers. Profiling relied on immunoSEQ multiplex PCR, and the TCRdb table lists in-frame clones only, not all of them. The table lists more than 20,000 clones, about 89% of them singletons. CDR1 SGHDT and CDR2 YYEEEE come from the germline V gene. CDR3 length: 13 residues. V lost 1 base, J lost 1 base, and 6 bases lay in between. This receptor was taken from a human donor with HPV-associated anogenital cancer. The source material was blood, sampled from a patient who underwent chemoradiotherapy. The chain is built from TRBV5-6 and TRBJ2-7, with D tentatively TRBD1 (5 bases). CDR3 loop: CASSLWTSYEQYF. The CDR3 DNA is TGTGCCAGCAGCTTGTGGACATCCTACGAGCAGTACTTC.